One and the same sample provided the 20 T cell receptor beta chains below, sequenced in a study of breast tumors, draining lymph nodes, adjacent tissues. The lymph nodes were axillary draining lymph nodes from breast cancer patients. TCRdb recomputed calls from the multiplex PCR reads with MiXCR, one row per CDR3 protein. The sample has 180,000 or so distinct CDR3 sequences; approximately 30% are singletons. Sequencing was carried out using axillary lymph node tissue. The receptor set was obtained from a female donor with breast cancer. Some clones in this sample may be carry-over from other donors' samples.

Notes on this clonotype: The junction differs from germline at one of its ends, possibly a read error. The chain has TRBV11-1 and TRBJ2-5; D may be TRBD2 (5 bases). There are 14 residues in the CDR3. Germline assignment: CDR1 SGHAT and CDR2 FQDESV (reference sequence). CDR3: CTSSFGRGQETQYF. CDR3 sequence (DNA): TGTACCAGCAGCTTCGGCCGGGGCCAAGAGACCCAGTACTTC.

Regarding this clonotype: Compared with germline, one end of the junction differs, possibly owing to a read error. The chain uses TRBV5-1 and TRBJ2-2; D perhaps matches TRBD2 (5 bases). In germline, CDR1 is SGHRS, CDR2 YFSETQ. CDR3 length: 16 amino acids. CDR3 sequence (DNA): TGCGCCGGCAGCGCTGGCCCGGGTTTCAACACCGGGGAGCCGTTTTTT. This gives the protein CAGSAGPGFNTGEPFF.

The table lists this clonotype with many counts. The chain links TRBV7-2 to TRBJ2-7, with D possibly matching TRBD1 (5 bases). Trimming shortened V by 4 bases and J by 0 bases, and 10 bases separated the two germline ends. The CDR3 has 14 amino acids. Germline V gene data show CDR1 as SGHTA and CDR2 as FQGNSA. The CDR3 DNA sequence: TGTGCCAGCAGCTCCCAGGGATCCTCCTACGAGCAGTACTTC. Translated, it gives CASSSQGSSYEQYF.

This clonotype was detected ten times or more. CDR3 amino acids: CASSQGGGGRGKGYTF. The CDR3 DNA sequence: TGTGCCAGCAGCCAAGGGGGAGGGGGCAGGGGGAAAGGCTACACCTTC. This chain uses TRBV3-1 with TRBJ1-2, with 7 positions matching TRBD1. Germline V gene data show CDR1 as LGHDT and CDR2 as YNNKEL (reference sequence). The CDR3 runs 16 residues. J lost 8 bases, V lost 1 base, and 13 bases had no gene match.

This clonotype turned up a few times. This chain's CDR3 is CASSGTGSNIQYF. The CDR3 nucleotides read TGTGCCAGCAGCGGAACCGGGAGTAACATTCAGTACTTC. The chain carries TRBV12-3 or TRBV12-4 and TRBJ2-4; the D gene is possibly TRBD2 (6 bases). This CDR3 is built from 13 residues. V dropped 6 bases and J dropped 7 bases, with 13 bases sitting between them.

The chain is built from TRBV5-1 and TRBJ2-5; TRBD2 matches at 11 bases. Germline lookup yields CDR1 SGHRS and CDR2 YFSETQ. The CDR3 is made up of 16 amino acids. V was clipped by 2 bases and J by 4 bases; unmatched bases: 7. The CDR3: CASSFRGLAGGETQYF. The CDR3 nucleotides are TGCGCCAGCAGCTTTCGGGGGCTAGCGGGGGGAGAGACCCAGTACTTC.

The sample holds a few counts of this clonotype. CDR3 bases: TGTGCCAGCAGCCAAACCACTAGTAATGAGCAGTTCTTC. Translating it yields CASSQTTSNEQFF. V usage is TRBV11-3 and J usage is TRBJ2-1, with a weak D call TRBD2 (5 bases). The germline gives CDR1 SGHNT, CDR2 YENEEA. The CDR3 is 13 amino acids. Trimming took 5 bases from V and 7 from J, leaving 12 bases between them.

This clonotype has at least ten counts. The gene calls are TRBV11-2 and TRBJ2-7; D not resolved. The CDR3 has 12 residues. Germline CDR1 is SGHAT and CDR2 is FQNNGV. Between the trimmed V and J ends, which lost 0 bases and 4 bases, there was a span of 4 bases. CDR3 coding DNA: TGTGCCAGCAGCTTAGAAGGGTACGAGCAGTACTTC. Its translation: CASSLEGYEQYF.

This clonotype was observed a handful of times. A much larger clone differs by one base, so this may be a read error. This chain joins TRBV7-2 and TRBJ2-5, with 9 bases that match TRBD2. The length of the CDR3 is 15 residues. Germline V gene sequence: CDR1 SGHTA, CDR2 FQGNSA. The trim removed 5 bases at V and 4 bases at J, leaving 8 bases unmatched. CDR3 sequence: CASSPLAGEVETQYF. The CDR3 DNA is TGTGCCAGCAGCCCCTTAGCGGGAGAAGTAGAGACCCAGTACTTC.

This clonotype was found many times. The V gene is TRBV10-3, the J gene TRBJ2-3, with TRBD1 matching 9 bases. J gave up 4 bases and V 3 bases, and 11 bases lay outside the gene matches. Germline V lookup: CDR1 ENHRY, CDR2 SYGVKD. The CDR3 consists of 17 residues. CDR3 sequence: CAISDSTGGSWADTQYF. In DNA, the CDR3 is TGTGCCATCAGTGACTCCACAGGGGGCAGTTGGGCAGATACGCAGTATTTT.

This clonotype was recorded many times. The chain recombines TRBV15 with TRBJ2-3, with D perhaps being TRBD1 or TRBD2 (5 bases each). The CDR3 length is 14 residues. The ends were cut back, 2 bases at V and 5 bases at J, with 11 bases in the middle. CDR1 LNHNV and CDR2 YYDKDF come from the germline V gene (reference sequence). CDR3: CATSRSLRGDTQYF. The CDR3 DNA follows: TGTGCCACCAGCAGAAGCCTGAGGGGAGATACGCAGTATTTT.

The chain carries TRBV28 and TRBJ1-2; weak D call: TRBD1 (6 bases). The germline gives CDR1 MDHEN, CDR2 SYDVKM. The CDR3 is 15 residues long. The V and J ends lost 1 base and 1 base respectively, with 10 bases between them. CDR3 coding DNA: TGTGCCAGCAGTTTATCAGGGGTGGGTAACTATGGCTACACCTTC. Protein: CASSLSGVGNYGYTF.

This clonotype was seen only a few times. Possible read error: a much larger clone is one base away. This chain links TRBV9 with TRBJ2-3; the match to TRBD1 covers 7 bases. The germline V gene has CDR1 SGDLS and CDR2 YYNGEE. There are 15 residues in the CDR3. The CDR3 loop is CASSVKGDSWDTPYF. The CDR3 coding sequence is TGTGCCAGCAGCGTTAAAGGGGACAGTTGGGATACGCCGTATTTT.

For this clonotype: A much bigger clone sits one base away, suggesting this may be a read error. The gene calls are TRBV6-2 or TRBV6-3 and TRBJ2-3; 8 nucleotides agree with TRBD1. V gave up 8 bases and J gave up 0 bases; unmatched junction bases: 10. The CDR3 is made up of 16 amino acids. The germline V gene encodes CDR1 MNHEY and CDR2 SVGEGT. The CDR3 protein is CASRLGTGLSTDTQYF. The DNA of the CDR3 is TGTGCCAGCCGTCTAGGGACAGGACTTAGCACAGATACGCAGTATTTT.

This clonotype was detected many times. The rearrangement uses TRBV14 and TRBJ2-1; 7 nucleotides line up with TRBD2. Germline V gene lookup returns CDR1 SGHDN and CDR2 FVKESK. Trimming at V came to 10 bases and at J to 3 bases, leaving 15 bases not matched to a gene. The CDR3 consists of 16 residues. CDR3 amino acids: CATSQGTGGNYNEQFF. In nucleotides, the CDR3 is TGTGCCACCTCCCAAGGGACGGGAGGTAACTACAATGAGCAGTTCTTC.

For this clonotype: Compared with germline, one end of the junction differs, possibly owing to a read error. V usage is TRBV15 and J usage is TRBJ2-3, with D hard to call. The CDR3 has 13 residues. Germline CDR1 is LNHNV and CDR2 is YYDKDF (reference sequence). For the CDR3, the DNA is TGCGCCTCCAGCAGAGATGTGACGGATACGCAGTATTTT. Amino acids: CASSRDVTDTQYF.

The sample holds a few counts of this clonotype. This chain links TRBV12-3 or TRBV12-4 with TRBJ2-2; possibly TRBD2 for D (5 bases). V was clipped by 5 bases and J by 7 bases, with 11 bases between them. This CDR3 spans 13 amino acids. Written as DNA, the CDR3 is TGTGCCAGCAGTGATCCCGGGGACGGGGAGCTGTTTTTT. This encodes CASSDPGDGELFF.

In its sample, this clonotype was seen many times. This chain uses TRBV7-9 with TRBJ2-1, with 11 bases aligning to TRBD2. The junction had 12 bases not matched to a gene; V was cut back by 4 bases and J by 10 bases. The CDR3 consists of 16 residues. Germline lookup yields CDR1 SEHNR and CDR2 FQNEAQ (reference sequence). The CDR3 loop is CASSSRLAGSSVEQFF. Here the CDR3 DNA reads TGTGCCAGCAGCTCCCGACTAGCGGGGTCCTCAGTGGAGCAGTTCTTC.

This clonotype has just a few counts. Being one base from a much bigger clone, this may be a read error. The chain employs TRBV12-3 or TRBV12-4 and TRBJ2-2, with 11 bases that match TRBD1. The CDR3 sequence is 13 residues long. V trimming: 10 bases; J trimming: 6 bases; junction bases outside the gene matches: 4. CDR3 sequence reads: CATGQGAAGELFF. As DNA, the CDR3 is TGTGCCACCGGACAGGGGGCGGCCGGGGAGCTGTTTTTT.

The rearrangement uses TRBV6-6 and TRBJ2-3, with 10 bases that match TRBD2. Germline loops: CDR1 MNHNY, CDR2 SVGAGI (reference sequence). Trimming at V came to 2 bases and at J to 0 bases, leaving 8 bases not matched to a gene. CDR3 length equals 18 residues. CDR3 coding DNA: TGTGCCAGCAGTTACCGGCTAGCGGGGGTTCCTAGCACAGATACGCAGTATTTT. It is translated as CASSYRLAGVPSTDTQYF.